The entry that follows covers one T cell receptor beta chain sequence. Trimming cost V 1 base and J 8 bases, with 12 bases left between them. In germline, CDR1 is SGHTA, CDR2 FQGNSA. The CDR3 consists of 15 residues. The authors ran a second PCR of 7 to 11 cycles using a sample-barcoded 5' primer and a J-beta primer mix. TCRdb re-called the 5' RACE reads through MiXCR, storing one row per CDR3 protein. The table lists over 600,000 distinct CDR3 sequences, under 25% of them singletons. The sample belongs to a study of blood T cells in healthy people across ages. The material sequenced was blood. This chain connects TRBV7-2 to TRBJ1-6, with D perhaps TRBD1 (6 bases). This TCR was sampled from an older man in good health. DNA for the CDR3: TGTGCCAGCAGCTTAGTACAGGGTATCGATTCACCCCTCCACTTT. Its translation is CASSLVQGIDSPLHF.